The clone carrying this T cell receptor beta chain was counted many times. Its antigen is not identified. Germline lookup yields CDR1 SGHDN and CDR2 FVKESK. V gave up 0 bases and J gave up 8 bases, with 13 bases separating them. The CDR3 loop spans 14 amino acids. These data are taken from a study of T cells in Graves' hyperthyroidism and ophthalmopathy. Across the study: Peripheral blood was collected at initial diagnosis, before any treatment.

Notes on the study in general: Blood held most thyroid clonotypes expanded above 0.001 frequency. The model's output predicted ophthalmopathy at a median of around 6.9 months prior to onset.

Disease lasting under 3 months, a NOSPECS grade of at least 4, and a Clinical Activity Score of at least 3 were features of the ophthalmopathy patients. The source material, RNA transcripts, was used to amplify TCR beta CDR3 regions. Researchers ran a first-round RT-PCR on the TCR CDR3 using the HTBI primer set. TCRdb re-analysed the multiplex PCR reads in MiXCR, keeping a single row per CDR3 protein. The sample lists about 52,000 distinct CDR3 sequences, less than 60% occurring once. Input material: blood. This clonotype was sampled from a woman aged 50 to 65 with Graves' ophthalmopathy. V usage is TRBV14 and J usage is TRBJ1-2; D not certain. The CDR3 spells CASSQEGRAWGYTF. Here the CDR3 DNA reads TGTGCCAGCAGCCAAGAGGGGAGAGCATGGGGCTACACCTTC.